This T cell receptor (beta chain) was found in a study of T cells in Graves' hyperthyroidism and ophthalmopathy. Study conclusions and caveats: Ophthalmopathy was identified by the model a median roughly six months ahead of onset. The blood repertoire included most of the expanded thyroid clonotypes above 0.001.

RNA transcripts provided the source from which TCR beta CDR3 regions were amplified. First-round RT-PCR targeting the TCR CDR3 was performed with the HTBI primer set. TCRdb reprocessed the multiplex PCR reads with MiXCR, giving one entry per CDR3 protein. The data contain around 570,000 distinct CDR3 sequences, just under 20% of them singletons. Worth noting for this clonotype: The antigen is not known.

Thyroid ultrasound, orbital computed tomography, clinical symptoms, and serum thyroxine and TRAb underpinned diagnoses. In germline, CDR1 is LGHNT, CDR2 FRNRAP. The CDR3 has 12 amino acids. The V and J ends lost 7 bases and 7 bases respectively, with 13 bases between them. The rearrangement uses TRBV12-5 and TRBJ2-5; no reliable D call. Sequencing was carried out using blood. This receptor was taken from a middle-aged man with Graves' ophthalmopathy. CDR3 loop: CASATPPGTQYF. DNA for the CDR3: TGTGCTAGTGCCACACCCCCAGGGACCCAGTACTTC.